The present entry profiles one T cell receptor (beta chain) with its context. Its antigen is not identified. This sample is drawn from a study of shared clonotypes between healthy human individuals. The study, taken as a whole, reports: Sharing of clonotypes among donors was expected to vary with sequencing depth. The study generally estimated greater richness for naive than memory subsets.

Germline CDR1 and CDR2: GTSNPN and SVGIG (reference sequence). The germline V and J ends were trimmed by 3 bases and 0 bases, with 12 bases remaining between them. This CDR3 spans 14 amino acids. Assay used: immunoSEQ multiplex PCR; TCRdb lists only in-frame clones, some missing. The data contain 2 million to 3 million clones, approximately 93% of them seen just once; the ten biggest clones take up around 0.4%. The chain recombines TRBV30 with TRBJ2-7; D gene uncertain. The specimen was naive CD4+ T cells from PBMCs. Documented subset: CD45RA+ positively selected. This receptor was identified in a man between 18 and 29 years old in good health. Some clones in this sample may be carry-over from other donors' samples. This CDR3 reads CAWSEYANSYEQYF. The CDR3 DNA follows: TGTGCCTGGAGCGAGTACGCCAACTCCTACGAGCAGTACTTC.